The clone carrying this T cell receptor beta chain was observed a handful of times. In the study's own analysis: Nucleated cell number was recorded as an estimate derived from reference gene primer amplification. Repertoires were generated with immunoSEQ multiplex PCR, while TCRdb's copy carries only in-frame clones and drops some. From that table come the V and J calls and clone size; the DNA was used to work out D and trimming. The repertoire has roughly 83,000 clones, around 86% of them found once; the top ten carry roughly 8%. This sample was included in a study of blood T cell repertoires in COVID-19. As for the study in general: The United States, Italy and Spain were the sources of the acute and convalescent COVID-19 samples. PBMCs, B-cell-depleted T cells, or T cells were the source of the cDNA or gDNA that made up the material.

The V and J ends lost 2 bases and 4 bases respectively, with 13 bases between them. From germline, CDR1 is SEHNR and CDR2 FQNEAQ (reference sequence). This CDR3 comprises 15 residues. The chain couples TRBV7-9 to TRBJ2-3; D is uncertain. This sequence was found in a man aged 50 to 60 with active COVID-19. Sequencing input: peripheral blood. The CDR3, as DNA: TGTGCCAGCAGCTTACGGTCTGATCGGGCAGATACGCAGTATTTT. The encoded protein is CASSLRSDRADTQYF.